These 21 T cell receptor beta chains were all obtained from the same sample, sequenced in a study of OX40 agonist ivuxolimab in advanced cancers. Profiling relied on immunoSEQ multiplex PCR, and the TCRdb table lists in-frame clones only, not all of them. The table has about 69,000 clones, more than 85% seen once. The sequencing used CD4+ or CD8+ T cells sorted from blood, collected in a trial of the OX40 agonist ivuxolimab. These receptors were collected from an adult with an advanced solid tumor such as melanoma, head and neck, liver or kidney cancer.

V gene TRBV7-3 combines with J gene TRBJ2-5; TRBD2 agrees at 15 bases. Germline trimming cut 3 bases from V and 2 bases from J; bases unmatched to any gene: 4. The CDR3 runs 17 residues. Germline V CDR1 and CDR2: SGHTA, FQGTGA. CDR3 sequence reads: CASSLGLAGGKQETQYF. DNA for the CDR3: TGTGCCAGCAGCTTGGGACTAGCGGGAGGCAAACAAGAGACCCAGTACTTC. The entire variable domain, with the rest obtained from reference TRBV7-3 and TRBJ2-5, is as follows: GAGVSQTPSNKVTEKGKYVELRCDPISGHTALYWYRQSLGQGPEFLIYFQGTGAADDSGLPNDRFFAVRPEGSVSTLKIQRTERGDSAVYLCASSLGLAGGKQETQYFGPGTRLLVL.

The V call is TRBV18, the J call TRBJ1-1, with a tentative D call TRBD1 (5 bases). The germline V gene has CDR1 KGHSH and CDR2 LQKENI. This CDR3 region has 16 residues. V lost 3 bases and J lost 4, with 18 bases in between. CDR3 sequence reads: CASSPAREVFGTEAFF. CDR3 DNA: TGTGCCAGCTCACCCGCCAGGGAGGTCTTCGGCACTGAAGCTTTCTTT.

The genes are TRBV6-1 and TRBJ2-1; D gene unclear. CDR1 MNHNS and CDR2 SASEGT come from the germline V gene. This CDR3 has 12 amino acids. The ends were cut back, 6 bases at V and 9 bases at J, with 12 bases in the middle. The chain's CDR3 is CASRLLVGEQFF. CDR3 bases: TGTGCCAGCAGACTCCTAGTGGGTGAGCAGTTCTTC.

The chain uses TRBV19 and TRBJ2-1, with D unresolved. The CDR3 contains 12 residues. In germline, CDR1 is LNHDA, CDR2 SQIVND (reference sequence). V dropped 3 bases and J dropped 8 bases, with 8 bases sitting between them. In nucleotides, the CDR3 is TGTGCCAGTAGTATTTCCCGGGATGAGCAGTTCTTC. Protein sequence: CASSISRDEQFF.

This chain uses TRBV5-8 with TRBJ1-4; 10 bases are a match to TRBD1. V shed 4 bases, J shed 0 bases, and the junction held 3 bases outside the gene matches. The CDR3 has 16 amino acids. Per the germline V gene, CDR1 is SGHTS and CDR2 is YDEGEE. The CDR3 DNA follows: TGTGCCAGCAGCCCCGGACAGGGGGCAACTAATGAAAAACTGTTTTTT. As protein: CASSPGQGATNEKLFF.

V is TRBV5-1 and J is TRBJ1-5, with unresolved D. CDR3 length: 13 amino acids. Germline-derived CDR1 and CDR2 are SGHRS and YFSETQ. Trimming took off 2 bases at V and 1 base at J, with 4 bases between the two ends. In nucleotides, the CDR3 is TGCGCCAGCAGCTTTACCAGCAATCAGCCCCAGCATTTT. Its translation: CASSFTSNQPQHF. The full variable domain, rest sourced from reference TRBV5-1 and TRBJ1-5, is KAGVTQTPRYLIKTRGQQVTLSCSPISGHRSVSWYQQTPGQGLQFLFEYFSETQRNKGNFPGRFSGRQFSNSRSEMNVSTLELGDSALYLCASSFTSNQPQHFGDGTRLSIL.

The chain uses TRBV29-1 and TRBJ2-3; 11 positions agree with TRBD2. V lost 4 bases to trimming and J lost 11 bases; unmatched junction nucleotides: 11. Germline CDR1 SQVTM, CDR2 ANQGSEA. The CDR3 sequence is 14 residues long. The CDR3 spells CSVGSLAGEAGQYF. Written as DNA, the CDR3 is TGCAGCGTTGGATCACTAGCGGGAGAGGCTGGGCAGTATTTT.

The rearrangement uses TRBV9 and TRBJ1-1; no clear D gene. CDR1 is SGDLS, CDR2 YYNGEE, per germline. Trimming left V 0 bases short and J 1 base short, with 4 bases between. The CDR3 consists of 13 residues. The CDR3 sequence is CASSVGWNTEAFF. CDR3 sequence (DNA): TGTGCCAGCAGCGTAGGATGGAACACTGAAGCTTTCTTT. The full variable domain, its missing parts supplied by reference TRBV9 and TRBJ1-1, is DSGVTQTPKHLITATGQRVTLRCSPRSGDLSVYWYQQSLDQGLQFLIQYYNGEERAKGNILERFSAQQFPDLHSELNLSSLELGDSALYFCASSVGWNTEAFFGQGTRLTVV.

The chain recombines TRBV5-1 with TRBJ1-6; TRBD1 aligns across 10 bases. J was trimmed by 9 bases and V by 3 bases; bases with no gene match: 6. Germline CDR1 reads SGHRS; CDR2 reads YFSETQ. This CDR3 region has 15 residues. The CDR3 here is CASSSAGTGVSPLHF. The CDR3 region has the DNA TGCGCCAGCAGCTCTGCCGGGACAGGGGTTTCACCCCTCCACTTT. The whole variable domain, remainder taken from reference TRBV5-1 and TRBJ1-6, is KAGVTQTPRYLIKTRGQQVTLSCSPISGHRSVSWYQQTPGQGLQFLFEYFSETQRNKGNFPGRFSGRQFSNSRSEMNVSTLELGDSALYLCASSSAGTGVSPLHFGNGTRLTVT.

The chain employs TRBV9 and TRBJ2-7; 7 bases line up with TRBD1. The CDR3 length is 15 residues. Germline V gene data show CDR1 as SGDLS and CDR2 as YYNGEE. The ends lost 0 bases at V and 5 bases at J; junction bases unmatched: 8. In DNA form, the CDR3 reads TGTGCCAGCAGCGTAGTCGGTACAGGGGTTGACGAGCAGTACTTC. Translated: CASSVVGTGVDEQYF.

The chain combines TRBV2 with TRBJ2-3; 7 bases agree with TRBD1. The ends lost 4 bases at V and 4 bases at J; junction bases unmatched: 5. Germline V gene data show CDR1 as SNHLY and CDR2 as FYNNEI. This CDR3 has 14 residues. The CDR3 DNA sequence: TGTGCCAGCAGTGGACAGGGATACGCAGATACGCAGTATTTT. Translating gives CASSGQGYADTQYF.

V and J are TRBV9 and TRBJ2-7; TRBD2 agrees at 11 bases. J lost 5 bases, V lost 0 bases, and 7 bases had no gene match. The germline V gene encodes CDR1 SGDLS and CDR2 YYNGEE. The CDR3 is 16 amino acids. The CDR3 DNA reads TGTGCCAGCAGCGTAGAAATAGCGGGAGGGCCCGACGAGCAGTACTTC. Translated: CASSVEIAGGPDEQYF.

The rearrangement links TRBV5-1 to TRBJ1-2; 12 bases match TRBD1. The V segment lost 4 bases and the J segment 8 bases; nucleotides outside the gene matches: 6. This CDR3 spans 14 amino acids. Germline assignment: CDR1 SGHRS and CDR2 YFSETQ. The DNA of the CDR3 is TGCGCCAGCAGCCCGGGACAGGGGGCTTGGGGCTACACCTTC. Translation: CASSPGQGAWGYTF. The full variable domain, rest sourced from reference TRBV5-1 and TRBJ1-2, is KAGVTQTPRYLIKTRGQQVTLSCSPISGHRSVSWYQQTPGQGLQFLFEYFSETQRNKGNFPGRFSGRQFSNSRSEMNVSTLELGDSALYLCASSPGQGAWGYTFGSGTRLTVV.

This chain links TRBV19 with TRBJ2-1, with TRBD1 matching 9 bases. The CDR3 totals 15 residues. Germline V gene data show CDR1 as LNHDA and CDR2 as SQIVND (reference sequence). J gave up 5 bases and V 3 bases, and 5 bases lay outside the gene matches. This chain's CDR3 is CASSMTGQGNNEQFF. CDR3 sequence (DNA): TGTGCCAGTAGTATGACGGGACAGGGAAACAATGAGCAGTTCTTC.

The CDR3 DNA reads TGTGCCAGTAGTAAACACTCTGGGGCCAACGTCCTGACTTTC. Translation: CASSKHSGANVLTF. V usage is TRBV19 and J usage is TRBJ2-6; D is ambiguous. This CDR3 is 14 amino acids long. V lost 4 bases, J lost 0 bases, and 4 bases lay in between. CDR1 is LNHDA and CDR2 is SQIVND in the germline V gene (reference sequence).

The CDR3 region has the DNA TGTGCCAGCAGCCAACCGGGACTGCTAAGCTCCTACGAGCAGTACTTC. It is translated as CASSQPGLLSSYEQYF. V is TRBV14 and J is TRBJ2-7; possible D gene TRBD2, 6 bases. V lost 2 bases and J lost 0, with 14 bases in between. The CDR3 length is 16 residues. Germline CDR1 and CDR2: SGHDN and FVKESK.

This clone was found once. The chain is built from TRBV19 and TRBJ1-4, with no clear D. CDR3 length equals 15 residues. V gave up 5 bases and J gave up 8 bases, with 18 bases separating them. From germline, CDR1 is LNHDA and CDR2 SQIVND (reference sequence). CDR3 nucleotide sequence: TGTGCCAGTAGTCCCCGCGGGAAGGGTTTAGAAAAACTGTTTTTT. Its translation: CASSPRGKGLEKLFF.

This rearrangement joins TRBV28 to TRBJ2-5; 10 nucleotides match TRBD1. Germline loops: CDR1 MDHEN, CDR2 SYDVKM. This CDR3 is built from 17 residues. The V segment lost 5 bases and the J segment 4 bases; nucleotides outside the gene matches: 13. In DNA form, the CDR3 reads TGTGCCAGCAGTACAACCAAAGACAGGGGGCTCGGAGAGACCCAGTACTTC. Translated: CASSTTKDRGLGETQYF. The variable domain in full, with the rest retrieved from reference TRBV28 and TRBJ2-5, is DVKVTQSSRYLVKRTGEKVFLECVQDMDHENMFWYRQDPGLGLRLIYFSYDVKMKEKGDIPEGYSVSREKKERFSLILESASTNQTSMYLCASSTTKDRGLGETQYFGPGTRLLVL.

This chain links TRBV30 with TRBJ2-1; a weak D match, TRBD2 (5 bases). Germline CDR1 and CDR2: GTSNPN and SVGIG (reference sequence). The V and J ends lost 3 bases and 10 bases respectively, with 22 bases between them. This CDR3 has 15 residues. The CDR3 loop is CAWSLTSIGAGEQFF. The CDR3 coding sequence is TGTGCCTGGAGCCTTACTAGTATCGGTGCTGGCGAGCAGTTCTTC.

As DNA, the CDR3 is TGTGCCAGCAGAACAGGGGGACCGAACACTGAAGCTTTCTTT. The encoded protein is CASRTGGPNTEAFF. The chain is built from TRBV27 and TRBJ1-1; 8 nucleotides line up with TRBD1. Germline V gives CDR1 MNHEY, CDR2 SMNVEV (reference sequence). The junction had 4 bases not matched to a gene; V was cut back by 6 bases and J by 1 base. The CDR3 consists of 14 residues.

The chain combines TRBV29-1 with TRBJ2-7, with 10 nucleotides matching TRBD2. CDR1 and CDR2 (germline): SQVTM, ANQGSEA. The CDR3 sequence is 15 residues long. Trimming removed 5 bases from V and 7 bases from J; junction bases left unmatched: 14. DNA for the CDR3: TGCAGCGTTAACGGTAAAACTAGCGGGACCTCGGAGCAGTACTTC. Its protein is CSVNGKTSGTSEQYF.